The clone carrying this TCR beta chain was counted only a few times. Its specificity is not known. This record comes from a study of T cells in Graves' hyperthyroidism and ophthalmopathy. Study findings and constraints: Most clonotypes expanded in the thyroid (above 0.001) were also present in blood. Ophthalmopathy was distinguished from stable hyperthyroidism by 13 V-J signatures.

The V end was cut by 3 bases, the J end by 4 bases, with 12 bases between. Germline V gene lookup returns CDR1 SGHTA and CDR2 FQGNSA. The CDR3 totals 14 residues. TCR beta CDR3 sequences were amplified from RNA transcripts. RT-PCR in the first round (using the HTBI primer set) targeted the TCR CDR3. MiXCR, run by TCRdb on the multiplex PCR reads, gives a single entry per CDR3 protein. Here the sample spans roughly 400,000 distinct CDR3 sequences, roughly 25% being singletons. For Graves' hyperthyroidism to be stable, ophthalmopathy could not progress within 18 months. This receptor was taken from a man in his fifties with Graves' hyperthyroidism. The chain recombines TRBV7-2 with TRBJ2-5; possibly TRBD2 for D (6 bases). The specimen sequenced was blood. In DNA, the CDR3 is TGTGCCAGCAGCTTCCCGGGAGCTGGAGAGACCCAGTACTTC. It encodes CASSFPGAGETQYF.